The text below deals with one T cell receptor beta chain. V lost 3 bases and J 8 bases, leaving 16 bases between the germline ends. CDR1 and CDR2 from the germline V gene are LNHDA and SQIVND (reference sequence). This CDR3 spans 14 amino acids. This sample is drawn from a study of blood T cell repertoires in COVID-19. In the study overall: Whether acute or convalescent, the COVID-19 samples came from the United States, Italy and Spain. Sample material is recorded as cDNA or gDNA derived from T cells, B-cell-depleted T cells, or PBMCs.

In the authors' methods: Reference gene primer amplification yielded estimated nucleated cell counts. Some clones are missing from TCRdb's copy, which holds only in-frame ones; the method was immunoSEQ multiplex PCR. V and J calls plus clone size are reproduced from that table; the DNA served to infer D and trimming. The sample lists 350,000 or so clones; 85% to 90% were seen once. The chain combines TRBV19 with TRBJ1-2; D is ambiguous. Material: peripheral blood. This clonotype was obtained from a man in his late teens or twenties with active or convalescent COVID-19. CDR3 in DNA: TGTGCCAGTAGTATCGTTTTTGGGCTTCGGGGCTACACCTTC. This codes for CASSIVFGLRGYTF.